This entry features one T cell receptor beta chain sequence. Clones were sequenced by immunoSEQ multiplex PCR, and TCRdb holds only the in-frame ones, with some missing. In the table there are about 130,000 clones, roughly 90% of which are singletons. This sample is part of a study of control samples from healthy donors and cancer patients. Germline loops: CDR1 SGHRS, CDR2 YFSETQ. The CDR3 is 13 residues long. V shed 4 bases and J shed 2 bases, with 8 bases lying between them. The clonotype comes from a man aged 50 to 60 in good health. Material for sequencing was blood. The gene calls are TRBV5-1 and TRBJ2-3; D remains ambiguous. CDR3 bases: TGCGCCAGCAGCCCCGAGGTCACAGATACGCAGTATTTT. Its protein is CASSPEVTDTQYF.